Included here is one T cell receptor beta chain sequence, with context. The specificity of this receptor is unknown. No base-level quality is on record; no much larger clone is a single base apart. This specimen belongs to a study of blood T cell repertoires in COVID-19 (dated by TCRdb to between 2020 and 2021). In terms of the full investigation: Samples covering the acute and convalescent phases of COVID-19 were provided by collaborators in the United States, Italy and Spain. The repertoires were made available in a free public database intended to serve as a resource for research on the immune response to SARS-CoV-2. Nearly every sample came with metadata listing a de-identified subject ID, COVID-19 status, age in years and sex. Deeply sampled blood TCRbeta repertoires from subjects exposed to, actively infected with, or recovered from COVID-19 were included in the dataset. Where HLA class I and class II types were available, the types were taken from metadata supplied by the sample provider, not from assay-based typing. The prospective study material was composed of cDNA or gDNA derived from T cells, B-cell-depleted T cells, or PBMCs. The samples were drawn from two sources: the first 160 participants of the ongoing ImmuneRACE study, and fewer than 1,500 subjects contributed by 6 global collaborators.

The immunoSEQ Assay, a bias-controlled multiplex PCR, was used to amplify TCRbeta CDR3 regions from genomic DNA. Regarding the original processing steps: Within the assay, amplification of reference gene primers was used to estimate how many nucleated cells each sample contained. To quantify the absolute abundance of each unique TCRbeta CDR3 rearrangement, sequence reads were collapsed and filtered. For each sample, productive Simpson clonality was calculated as the square root of Simpson's diversity index over productive rearrangements. Imported from immuneACCESS, the table was reduced by TCRdb to in-frame sequences with V and J called. These copies leave out some clones; in studies compared against another copy, an unresolved V gene accounts for under half, and the cause of the remainder is not known. V and J calls and clone size follow that table, whereas D and trimming were derived from the DNA. This sample gives a few hundred thousand clones in total; around 85% of them show up just once. About 1.3% of the sample lies in the top ten.

Participants in the prospective study were aged roughly 18 to 89 years, lived in under 30 United States geographic areas, and enrolled through a virtual design. In the prospective study, participants were assigned to cohorts based on the clinical history participants reported in a screening survey and a study questionnaire. In the prospective study, mobile phlebotomists collected whole blood, serum and a nasopharyngeal or oropharyngeal swab from each participant. Participants in the prospective study had the option to provide additional blood draws and questionnaires over a roughly 2-month period. Before DNA extraction, prospective study blood samples were shipped either frozen or at room temperature. From the cysteine up to the phenylalanine, the CDR3 has a length of 14 residues. The read is trimmed to its CDR3 DNA, 42 bases read in frame from base 1. Trimming at the junction amounts to 8 bases on V and 0 bases on J, and the germline ends lie 11 bases apart. In the germline V gene (reference sequence), CDR1 corresponds to LNHDA and CDR2 to SQIVND.

The investigation overall reported the following: Clinical and demographic metadata were provided uncurated, with the amount varying by source and participant.

The sample comprised PBMCs or T cells enriched from blood (not recorded which). This clonotype was obtained from a woman between 35 and 50 years old with acute COVID-19. This sequence uses TRBV19 and TRBJ1-3, and perhaps TRBD1 as D gene, on 6 matching bases. The DNA sequence is as follows: TGTGCCAGTCACACAGGGCTCTCTGGAAACACCATATATTTT. Translated, it gives CASHTGLSGNTIYF.